Listed here is a single T cell receptor beta chain. Its antigen remains unidentified. The input lacks base qualities; no much larger clone sits a single base away. TCRbeta CDR3 regions were amplified from genomic DNA by means of the immunoSEQ Assay, a bias-controlled multiplex PCR. Regarding the original processing steps: Within the assay, amplification of reference gene primers was used to estimate how many nucleated cells each sample contained. To quantify the absolute abundance of each unique TCRbeta CDR3 rearrangement, sequence reads were collapsed and filtered. For each sample, productive Simpson clonality was calculated as the square root of Simpson's diversity index across productive rearrangements. The table was pulled from immuneACCESS by TCRdb, which kept in-frame rearrangements only. Such tables lose some clones; where checked, under half of the loss comes from unresolved V genes, and the rest has no known cause. The DNA was the basis for D and trimming; V, J and clone size are from that table. Present in this sample are hundreds of thousands of clones, around 91% of which were seen just once. About 3.5% of the sample is in the top ten clones.

CDR1 and CDR2 (SGHTS, YDEGEE) derive from the germline V gene. From cysteine to phenylalanine, the CDR3 is 16 amino acids long. The kept DNA is CDR3 alone, 48 bases in frame from the first base. At the junction V is shortened by 4 bases and J by 1 base, with 12 bases in between. Another Seattle source contributed samples from volunteer blood donors who had recovered from COVID-19. Collaborating institutions collected whole blood in K2EDTA tubes following their own protocols. For TCRbeta analysis, collaborators shipped samples as frozen whole blood, isolated PBMCs, or DNA extracted from either of those sample types. This sample stems from a study of blood T cell repertoires in COVID-19 (dated by TCRdb to 2018 to 2020). Background for the entire study: The collaborator samples originated in the United States, Italy and Spain and spanned the acute and convalescent phases of COVID-19. The prospective study material was composed of cDNA or gDNA derived from T cells, B-cell-depleted T cells, or PBMCs. Samples came from the ongoing ImmuneRACE study (first 160 participants) plus 1,254 subjects from 6 global collaborators. Deeply sampled blood TCRbeta repertoires from subjects exposed to, actively infected with, or recovered from COVID-19 were included in the dataset. The repertoires were made available in a free public database intended to serve as a resource for research on the immune response to SARS-CoV-2. A de-identified subject ID, COVID-19 status, age in years and sex were almost always included in the sample metadata. Where available, HLA class I and class II types were taken from metadata supplied by the sample provider and were not determined by assay-based typing.

Results and caveats for the whole study, not just this receptor: The quantity of clinical and demographic metadata differed by source and by participant and was supplied without curation.

The sequence came from a woman aged 18 to 35 who had recovered from COVID-19. The chain links TRBV5-8 with TRBJ2-6; the D gene is perhaps TRBD1, on 5 matching bases. The sample consisted of peripheral blood. CDR3 sequence: CASSGTRVSGANVLTF. The DNA sequence is as follows: TGTGCCAGCAGCGGTACCAGGGTATCTGGGGCCAACGTCCTGACTTTC.